One and the same sample provided the 29 T cell receptor beta chains below, sequenced in a study of shared clonotypes between healthy human individuals. Only CD45RO-negative cells positively selected for CCR7 counted as naive CD8 cells, so terminally differentiated effector memory CD45RA+ cells were excluded. Assay used: immunoSEQ multiplex PCR; TCRdb lists only in-frame clones, some missing. Of roughly 2,000,000 clones listed, less than 95% are singletons. The specimen sequenced was naive CD8+ T cells sorted from blood. These receptors all come from a man younger than 35 in good health.

V and J are TRBV10-3 and TRBJ1-2; a possible D gene is TRBD1 (6 bases). The CDR3 consists of 15 residues. Germline CDR1 and CDR2: ENHRY and SYGVKD. V lost 2 bases to trimming and J lost 2 bases, with 12 bases between them. DNA of the CDR3: TGTGCCATCAGTGAGAACAGGGAACCCAACTATGGCTACACCTTC. Residues: CAISENREPNYGYTF.

The chain employs TRBV11-2 and TRBJ2-2; D may match TRBD1 or TRBD2 (5 bases each). In germline, CDR1 is SGHAT, CDR2 FQNNGV. The V and J ends lost 5 bases and 6 bases respectively, with 13 bases between them. The CDR3 has 14 amino acids. In DNA, the CDR3 is TGTGCCAGCAGCCCGGGGTCAGGGCCCGGGGAGCTGTTTTTT. Amino acid sequence: CASSPGSGPGELFF. Full variable domain (remainder filled in from reference TRBV11-2 and TRBJ2-2): EAGVAQSPRYKIIEKRQSVAFWCNPISGHATLYWYQQILGQGPKLLIQFQNNGVVDDSQLPKDRFSAERLKGVDSTLKIQPAKLEDSAVYLCASSPGSGPGELFFGEGSRLTVL.

The gene calls are TRBV27 and TRBJ1-2, with D hard to call. Germline V gene sequence: CDR1 MNHEY, CDR2 SMNVEV (reference sequence). The V gene lost 2 bases and the J gene lost 4 bases, with 14 bases spanning the gap. The CDR3 is 15 residues long. CDR3 region: CASSLGQPLFYGYTF. Here the CDR3 DNA reads TGTGCCAGCAGTTTAGGGCAGCCACTCTTCTATGGCTACACCTTC.

This rearrangement joins TRBV19 to TRBJ2-7; 9 positions match TRBD2. The V segment lost 4 bases and the J segment 6 bases; nucleotides outside the gene matches: 10. The length of the CDR3 is 15 residues. CDR1 and CDR2 from the germline V gene are LNHDA and SQIVND (reference sequence). CDR3 nucleotides: TGTGCCAGTAGTACGTCTTGGCGGGAGGGCCTCGAGCAGTACTTC. It codes for CASSTSWREGLEQYF.

The chain combines TRBV27 with TRBJ1-6; unclear D gene. The ends were cut back, 3 bases at V and 0 bases at J, with 9 bases in the middle. The CDR3 is 16 residues long. Germline CDR1 is MNHEY and CDR2 is SMNVEV (reference sequence). The CDR3 sequence: CASSFGVPSYNSPLHF. The DNA of the CDR3 is TGTGCCAGCAGTTTTGGGGTGCCCTCCTATAATTCACCCCTCCACTTT.

Notes on this clone: Different DNA sequences within this sample yield the same CDR3. V usage is TRBV29-1 and J usage is TRBJ1-2; D gene ambiguous. CDR1 and CDR2 (germline): SQVTM, ANQGSEA. The CDR3 consists of 10 residues. V lost 3 bases and J lost 4, with 3 bases in between. DNA of the CDR3: TGCAGCGTTGAGAGCTATGGCTACACCTTC. Residues: CSVESYGYTF.

With regard to this clone: The sample contains more than one DNA sequence encoding this CDR3. The chain carries TRBV29-1 and TRBJ2-2; TRBD1 is a possible D gene (6 bases). V was clipped by 1 base and J by 7 bases, with 10 bases between them. The CDR3 has 13 residues. CDR1 and CDR2 from the germline V gene are SQVTM and ANQGSEA. The CDR3 coding sequence is TGCAGCGTTGAAGCAGGGGTAGTCGGGGAGCTGTTTTTT. Protein product: CSVEAGVVGELFF.

The chain employs TRBV7-9 and TRBJ1-3, with TRBD1 as a possible D gene (5 bases). Germline V CDR1 and CDR2: SEHNR, FQNEAQ (reference sequence). This CDR3 is 16 amino acids long. The germline V and J ends were trimmed by 5 bases and 4 bases, with 18 bases remaining between them. CDR3 bases: TGTGCCAGCAGCGTACTTGGAGGGGTCTCCGGAAACACCATATATTTT. Its translation: CASSVLGGVSGNTIYF.

The chain couples TRBV11-2 to TRBJ1-5; no reliable D call. Per the germline V gene, CDR1 is SGHAT and CDR2 is FQNNGV. The CDR3 consists of 13 residues. V was trimmed by 2 bases and J by 2 bases, leaving 4 bases between them. The CDR3 coding sequence is TGTGCCAGCAGCTTACATGGCAATCAGCCCCAGCATTTT. Encoded protein: CASSLHGNQPQHF.

The chain employs TRBV14 and TRBJ2-5, with 9 positions matching TRBD1. V was pared by 1 base and J by 3 bases, with 3 bases of the junction left unmatched. Germline CDR1 and CDR2: SGHDN and FVKESK. The CDR3 is 15 residues long. This CDR3 reads CASSQARQGEETQYF. The CDR3 nucleotides are TGTGCCAGCAGCCAAGCGAGACAGGGGGAAGAGACCCAGTACTTC.

The chain recombines TRBV27 with TRBJ1-4; D is perhaps TRBD1 (5 bases). This CDR3 contains 18 residues. Germline CDR1 reads MNHEY; CDR2 reads SMNVEV (reference sequence). Trimming pared 4 bases from V and 7 bases from J, leaving 25 bases between. CDR3 nucleotide sequence: TGTGCCAGCAGTTCCTCTCCCGGGATCCCGGGGGGTGGTGAAAAACTGTTTTTT. This codes for CASSSSPGIPGGGEKLFF. The full variable domain, with the rest looked up from reference TRBV27 and TRBJ1-4, is EAQVTQNPRYLITVTGKKLTVTCSQNMNHEYMSWYRQDPGLGLRQIYYSMNVEVTDKGDVPEGYKVSRKEKRNFPLILESPSPNQTSLYFCASSSSPGIPGGGEKLFFGSGTQLSVL.

This clone came up once. The chain employs TRBV28 and TRBJ2-5, with TRBD1 matching 7 bases. Germline assignment: CDR1 MDHEN and CDR2 SYDVKM. The CDR3 consists of 13 residues. With 4 bases clipped from V and 5 bases from J, the junction kept 4 bases outside the gene matches. Here the CDR3 DNA reads TGTGCCAGCAGTTCAGACAGGGAGGAGACCCAGTACTTC. Translated: CASSSDREETQYF.

The count of this clone is one. Distinct nucleotide sequences in the sample also encode this CDR3. The chain is built from TRBV2 and TRBJ1-4, with unresolved D. Germline CDR1 and CDR2: SNHLY and FYNNEI. The V end lost 3 bases, the J end lost 7 bases, and 3 bases lay between the germline ends. The CDR3 is 11 residues long. The CDR3 DNA is TGTGCCAGCAGTGAGGCTGAAAAACTGTTTTTT. This translates into CASSEAEKLFF.

The chain couples TRBV5-1 to TRBJ2-3; 11 bases fit TRBD2. Germline assignment: CDR1 SGHRS and CDR2 YFSETQ. The CDR3 spans 15 residues. J lost 4 bases, V lost 4 bases, and 5 bases had no gene match. The CDR3 sequence is CASSILAGDADTQYF. The CDR3 DNA reads TGCGCCAGCAGCATACTAGCGGGGGACGCAGATACGCAGTATTTT.

This chain links TRBV27 with TRBJ1-1; TRBD1 might be the D (5 bases). Deletions cut 5 bases from V and 5 bases from J, with 15 bases between. CDR1 is MNHEY and CDR2 is SMNVEV in the germline V gene (reference sequence). CDR3 length equals 14 residues. The CDR3 nucleotides are TGTGCCAGCAGTACCAGGGTGGTAGGGACTGAAGCTTTCTTT. Its protein product is CASSTRVVGTEAFF.

In this sample, this clone turned up once. The chain employs TRBV6-1 and TRBJ1-2; D is possibly TRBD1 (5 bases). This CDR3 is built from 13 residues. V shed 1 base and J shed 4 bases, with 7 bases lying between them. Germline V CDR1 and CDR2: MNHNS, SASEGT. The CDR3 spells CASSEEDSYGYTF. The CDR3 nucleotides are TGTGCCAGCAGTGAAGAAGACAGCTATGGCTACACCTTC.

On this clone itself: Other nucleotide sequences in the sample specify the same CDR3. DNA for the CDR3: TGTGCCAGCAGTCTCGGACTAGCGGAGACCCAGTACTTC. Translated: CASSLGLAETQYF. The chain joins TRBV28 to TRBJ2-5; 9 bases are shared with TRBD2. The CDR3 covers 13 residues. Germline values: CDR1 MDHEN, CDR2 SYDVKM. The junction had 3 bases not matched to a gene; V was cut back by 5 bases and J by 5 bases.

The chain joins TRBV6-1 to TRBJ2-7; D is perhaps TRBD1 (6 bases). Germline CDR1 and CDR2: MNHNS and SASEGT. This CDR3 region has 15 residues. Trimming took off 1 base at V and 1 base at J, with 11 bases between the two ends. In DNA, the CDR3 is TGTGCCAGCAGTGAAGGTTGGACAGCTTCCTACGAGCAGTACTTC. Translated, it gives CASSEGWTASYEQYF.

The rearrangement links TRBV5-6 to TRBJ2-3; D uncertain. The V gene's germline CDR1 is SGHDT and CDR2 YYEEEE. The V end lost 2 bases, the J end lost 4 bases, and 20 bases lay between the germline ends. CDR3 length: 17 amino acids. This CDR3 is CASSFSPTAVLADTQYF. DNA of the CDR3: TGTGCCAGCAGCTTTAGTCCGACGGCAGTCCTCGCAGATACGCAGTATTTT.

This chain joins TRBV7-9 and TRBJ2-3; 13 nucleotides align to TRBD2. J was trimmed by 0 bases and V by 1 base; bases with no gene match: 4. The length of the CDR3 is 18 residues. Germline lookup yields CDR1 SEHNR and CDR2 FQNEAQ (reference sequence). This CDR3 is CASSLVGLAGVSTDTQYF. In nucleotides, the CDR3 is TGTGCCAGCAGCTTAGTCGGACTAGCGGGGGTTAGCACAGATACGCAGTATTTT.

This clone occurred once. The CDR3 sequence is CAISESGSGTSGNNEQFF. CDR3 DNA sequence: TGTGCCATCAGTGAGTCGGGGTCGGGGACTAGCGGGAACAATGAGCAGTTCTTC. The chain uses TRBV10-3 and TRBJ2-1; TRBD2 matches 13 bases. V lost 0 bases, J lost 5 bases, and 7 bases stayed unmatched. Germline V CDR1 and CDR2: ENHRY, SYGVKD. The CDR3 spans 18 residues.

Worth noting for this clone: Other DNA sequences in the sample encode the same CDR3. The V gene is TRBV7-3, the J gene TRBJ2-6; D call uncertain. Germline values: CDR1 SGHTA, CDR2 FQGTGA. The CDR3 length is 15 residues. V gave up 4 bases and J gave up 0 bases, with 7 bases separating them. CDR3 in amino acids: CASSSSGSGANVLTF. The CDR3 nucleotides read TGTGCCAGCAGCTCCTCCGGCTCTGGGGCCAACGTCCTGACTTTC.

The chain combines TRBV4-1 with TRBJ1-4; D possibly corresponds to TRBD1 (5 bases). Germline CDR1 and CDR2: MGHRA and YSYEKL. Trimming cost V 0 bases and J 8 bases, with 13 bases left between them. There are 15 residues in the CDR3. The DNA of the CDR3 is TGCGCCAGCAGCCAAGAACGGGGGGTGGCGGAAAAACTGTTTTTT. Translated: CASSQERGVAEKLFF.

This clone was seen a single time. V gene TRBV5-6 combines with J gene TRBJ2-1, with D possibly being TRBD2 (5 bases). CDR1 is SGHDT and CDR2 is YYEEEE in the germline V gene. V dropped 0 bases and J dropped 3 bases, with 10 bases sitting between them. The CDR3 totals 15 residues. The CDR3 DNA sequence: TGTGCCAGCAGCTTGGGACTATCCCTCTACAATGAGCAGTTCTTC. This codes for CASSLGLSLYNEQFF.

J is TRBJ2-1 and V is TRBV10-2; 7 bases agree with TRBD2. CDR1 is WSHSY and CDR2 is SAAADI in the germline V gene. V gave up 6 bases and J gave up 4 bases; unmatched junction bases: 9. The CDR3 is 15 residues long. CDR3 bases: TGCGCCAGCAGCCCGCTAGCGGAGTGGTACAATGAGCAGTTCTTC. It yields the protein CASSPLAEWYNEQFF.

V usage is TRBV25-1 and J usage is TRBJ2-5, with no clear D. The CDR3 runs 10 residues. Trimming took 8 bases from V and 5 from J, leaving 6 bases between them. Germline CDR1 MGHDK, CDR2 SYGVNS. DNA for the CDR3: TGTGCCAGCGAATATGAGACCCAGTACTTC. Translated: CASEYETQYF.

The gene calls are TRBV30 and TRBJ1-1; TRBD1 aligns across 9 bases. The CDR3 is 12 amino acids. Germline-derived CDR1 and CDR2 are GTSNPN and SVGIG (reference sequence). Trimming at V came to 4 bases and at J to 4 bases, leaving 1 base not matched to a gene. In DNA, the CDR3 is TGTGCCTGGAACAGGGGGCTCACTGAAGCTTTCTTT. Translated, it gives CAWNRGLTEAFF.

V gene TRBV4-1 combines with J gene TRBJ2-7, with 7 bases matching TRBD1. Germline assignment: CDR1 MGHRA and CDR2 YSYEKL. This CDR3 is built from 13 residues. V was clipped by 4 bases and J by 5 bases; unmatched bases: 5. The CDR3 coding sequence is TGCGCCAGCAGCCGGGACAGTCAGCACGAGCAGTACTTC. It specifies CASSRDSQHEQYF.

This chain links TRBV29-1 with TRBJ2-3, with D hard to call. This CDR3 is built from 14 residues. V was trimmed by 4 bases and J by 1 base, leaving 12 bases between them. Germline CDR1 and CDR2: SQVTM and ANQGSEA. CDR3 protein: CSVGIPPGTDTQYF. DNA for the CDR3: TGCAGCGTTGGGATCCCTCCAGGCACAGATACGCAGTATTTT.